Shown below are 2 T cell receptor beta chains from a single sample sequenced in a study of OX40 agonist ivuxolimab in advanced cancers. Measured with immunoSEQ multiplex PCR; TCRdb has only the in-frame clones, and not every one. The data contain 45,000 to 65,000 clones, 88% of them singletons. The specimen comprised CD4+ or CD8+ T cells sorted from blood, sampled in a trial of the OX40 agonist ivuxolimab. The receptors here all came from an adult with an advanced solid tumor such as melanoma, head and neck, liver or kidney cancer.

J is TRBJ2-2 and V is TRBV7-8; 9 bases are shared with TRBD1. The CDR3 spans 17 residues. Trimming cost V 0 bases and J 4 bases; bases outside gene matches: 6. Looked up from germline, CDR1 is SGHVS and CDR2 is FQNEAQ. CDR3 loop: CASSLAAQGAFTGELFF. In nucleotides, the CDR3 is TGTGCCAGCAGCTTAGCTGCACAGGGGGCCTTCACCGGGGAGCTGTTTTTT. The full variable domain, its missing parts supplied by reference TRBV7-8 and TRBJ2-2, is GAGVSQSPRYKVAKRGQDVALRCDPISGHVSLFWYQQALGQGPEFLTYFQNEAQLDKSGLPSDRFFAERPEGSVSTLKIQRTQQEDSAVYLCASSLAAQGAFTGELFFGEGSRLTVL.

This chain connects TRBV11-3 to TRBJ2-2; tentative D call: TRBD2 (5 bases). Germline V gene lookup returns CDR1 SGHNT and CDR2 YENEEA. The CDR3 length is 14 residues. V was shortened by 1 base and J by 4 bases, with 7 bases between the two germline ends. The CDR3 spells CASSLAGSTGELFF. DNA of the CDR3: TGTGCCAGCAGCTTAGCGGGATCCACCGGGGAGCTGTTTTTT.